These T cell receptor beta chains were read from a single sample in a study of OX40 agonist ivuxolimab in advanced cancers. Generated by immunoSEQ multiplex PCR, the TCRdb table keeps only in-frame clones and is missing some. The sample has more than 50,000 clones, about 86% seen once; the top ten hold over 9.5%. This specimen consisted of CD4+ or CD8+ T cells sorted from blood, obtained in a trial of the OX40 agonist ivuxolimab. These receptors originate from an adult with an advanced solid tumor such as melanoma, head and neck, liver or kidney cancer. CDR3s include the opening cysteine and the closing phenylalanine or tryptophan. D genes are given only for firm matches. Part of the rows lack a size; the others show once, few, many or a class for expanded clones.

d_gene: -; j_gene: TRBJ1-1; abundance: once; v_gene: TRBV5-4; CDR3nt: TGTGCCAGCAGCTTGGTGGCAGAAGAGGAAGCTTTCTTT; CDR3aa: CASSLVAEEEAFF
d_gene: -; j_gene: TRBJ2-3; abundance: -; v_gene: TRBV13; CDR3nt: TGTGCCAGCAGTTACCAGCCGGGACAAGGCTCGGATACGCAGTATTTT; CDR3aa: CASSYQPGQGSDTQYF
d_gene: -; j_gene: TRBJ2-1; abundance: -; v_gene: TRBV11-2; CDR3nt: TGTGCCAGCAGCTCCCCCTATGAGCAGTTCTTC; CDR3aa: CASSSPYEQFF
d_gene: -; j_gene: TRBJ1-1; abundance: -; v_gene: TRBV7-9; CDR3nt: TGTGCCAGCAGCTCCCCGACAGGAGTGAGTGGAAGAGACACTGAAGCTTTCTTT; CDR3aa: CASSSPTGVSGRDTEAFF
d_gene: -; j_gene: TRBJ1-1; abundance: -; v_gene: TRBV20-1; CDR3nt: TGCAGTGGTTCCCGCTATTTAGGAGCTTTCTTT; CDR3aa: CSGSRYLGAFF
d_gene: -; j_gene: TRBJ2-7; abundance: -; v_gene: TRBV4-1; CDR3nt: TGCGCCAGCAGCCAAGTCGGGATGTGGGGGGCTGGATACGAGCAGTACTTC; CDR3aa: CASSQVGMWGAGYEQYF
d_gene: -; j_gene: TRBJ1-1; abundance: -; v_gene: TRBV6-1; CDR3nt: TGTGCCAGCAGGGATATGGGATTCGGGACGGATGAAGCTTTCTTT; CDR3aa: CASRDMGFGTDEAFF
d_gene: -; j_gene: TRBJ1-1; abundance: -; v_gene: TRBV6-1; CDR3nt: TGTGCCAGCAGTGAATCGGACCCACCGGGCACTGAAGCTTTCTTT; CDR3aa: CASSESDPPGTEAFF
d_gene: -; j_gene: TRBJ2-4; abundance: few; v_gene: TRBV4-3; CDR3nt: TGCGCCAGCAGCCAAGCCCGGGACCCCATAGGTATTCAGTACTTC; CDR3aa: CASSQARDPIGIQYF
d_gene: -; j_gene: TRBJ2-1; abundance: -; v_gene: TRBV5-4; CDR3nt: TGTGCCAGCAGTTCATCAGAGGACAATGAGCAGTTCTTC; CDR3aa: CASSSSEDNEQFF
d_gene: -; j_gene: TRBJ2-7; abundance: -; v_gene: TRBV19; CDR3nt: TGTGCCAGTAGTTCCCCGATAAACAGGGGAGGTCCCTACGAGCAGTACTTC; CDR3aa: CASSSPINRGGPYEQYF
d_gene: TRBD2; j_gene: TRBJ2-1; abundance: -; v_gene: TRBV28; CDR3nt: TGTGCCAGCAGTGAGAGGCGGGGGGCGGGTAATGAGCAGTTCTTC; CDR3aa: CASSERRGAGNEQFF
d_gene: TRBD1; j_gene: TRBJ2-1; abundance: few; v_gene: TRBV11-2; CDR3nt: TGTGCCAGCATCACGAGGGACAGGGGCTACAATGAGCAGTTCTTC; CDR3aa: CASITRDRGYNEQFF
d_gene: TRBD1; j_gene: TRBJ1-2; abundance: -; v_gene: TRBV6-5; CDR3nt: TGTGCCAGCACGGGTACAGGGGCCCAAACCTTC; CDR3aa: CASTGTGAQTF
d_gene: -; j_gene: TRBJ2-7; abundance: -; v_gene: TRBV5-1; CDR3nt: TGCGCCAGCAGCTCCGGGGGCCCACTATGGGACGAGCAGTACTTC; CDR3aa: CASSSGGPLWDEQYF
d_gene: TRBD1; j_gene: TRBJ2-7; abundance: -; v_gene: TRBV7-9; CDR3nt: TGTGCCAGCAGCTCGGGACAGACCTACGAGCAGTACTTC; CDR3aa: CASSSGQTYEQYF
d_gene: TRBD1; j_gene: TRBJ1-5; abundance: -; v_gene: TRBV9; CDR3nt: TGTGCCAGCAGCCCCAGCTCCGGGACAGGGGATCAGCCCCAGCATTTT; CDR3aa: CASSPSSGTGDQPQHF
d_gene: -; j_gene: TRBJ2-7; abundance: -; v_gene: TRBV9; CDR3nt: TGTGCCAGCAGCGTAGATCCCGACCACTCCTACGAGCAGTACTTC; CDR3aa: CASSVDPDHSYEQYF
d_gene: -; j_gene: TRBJ1-1; abundance: -; v_gene: TRBV9; CDR3nt: TGTGCCAGCAGCGTAGAGTACAGGGCCTCGCGGGACACTGAAGCTTTCTTT; CDR3aa: CASSVEYRASRDTEAFF
d_gene: -; j_gene: TRBJ1-4; abundance: -; v_gene: TRBV4-3; CDR3nt: TGCGCCAGCAGCCCAGGTGAAAAACTGTTTTTT; CDR3aa: CASSPGEKLFF
d_gene: -; j_gene: TRBJ1-6; abundance: -; v_gene: TRBV11-1; CDR3nt: TGTGCCAGCAGCTTTGGGGATTGGAATTCACCCCTCCACTTT; CDR3aa: CASSFGDWNSPLHF
d_gene: -; j_gene: TRBJ1-2; abundance: -; v_gene: TRBV19; CDR3nt: TGTGCCAGTAGTCCCCAGGGAGACTATGGCTACACCTTC; CDR3aa: CASSPQGDYGYTF
d_gene: -; j_gene: TRBJ1-6; abundance: -; v_gene: TRBV9; CDR3nt: TGTGCCAGCAGCCCTAGCGGGGTGAATTCACCCCTCCACTTT; CDR3aa: CASSPSGVNSPLHF
d_gene: -; j_gene: TRBJ1-1; abundance: -; v_gene: TRBV5-1; CDR3nt: TGCGCCAGCAGCTTGGTGGGGGTCGGGAACACTGAAGCTTTCTTT; CDR3aa: CASSLVGVGNTEAFF
d_gene: TRBD1; j_gene: TRBJ2-7; abundance: once; v_gene: TRBV5-6; CDR3nt: TGTGCCAGCAGCGCGGACAGGAGCTTCTCCTACGAGCAGTACTTC; CDR3aa: CASSADRSFSYEQYF
d_gene: TRBD2; j_gene: TRBJ2-7; abundance: -; v_gene: TRBV13; CDR3nt: TGTGCCAGCAGCTCTCTAGCGGGGATACGGTTGGAGCAGTACTTC; CDR3aa: CASSSLAGIRLEQYF
d_gene: -; j_gene: TRBJ2-1; abundance: -; v_gene: TRBV9; CDR3nt: TGTGCCAGCAGCGTTGAGAGCTCCTACAATGAGCAGTTCTTC; CDR3aa: CASSVESSYNEQFF
d_gene: TRBD1; j_gene: TRBJ1-2; abundance: -; v_gene: TRBV13; CDR3nt: TGTGCCAGCAGCTCGGGACAGGGGGCGTGGAGCTACACCTTC; CDR3aa: CASSSGQGAWSYTF
d_gene: -; j_gene: TRBJ1-1; abundance: -; v_gene: TRBV27; CDR3nt: TGTGCCAGCAGTCCGTTGGCCTTGAACACTGAAGCTTTCTTT; CDR3aa: CASSPLALNTEAFF
d_gene: -; j_gene: TRBJ2-2; abundance: -; v_gene: TRBV27; CDR3nt: TGTGCCAGCAGTTTAGTACTGGGTACCAAGCTGTTTTTT; CDR3aa: CASSLVLGTKLFF
d_gene: -; j_gene: TRBJ1-1; abundance: -; v_gene: TRBV6-6; CDR3nt: TGTGCCAGCAGTTTAAACTCAGGGTGGGAGAACACTGAAGCTTTCTTT; CDR3aa: CASSLNSGWENTEAFF
d_gene: -; j_gene: TRBJ2-7; abundance: -; v_gene: TRBV6-5; CDR3nt: TGTGCCAGCGCGAGCCGGGGGAGCTCCTACGAGCAGTACTTC; CDR3aa: CASASRGSSYEQYF
d_gene: -; j_gene: TRBJ2-1; abundance: -; v_gene: TRBV7-8; CDR3nt: TGTGCCAGCAGCTTCTTTCGGTTCGGTTCAGGTGAGCAGTTCTTC; CDR3aa: CASSFFRFGSGEQFF
d_gene: TRBD2; j_gene: TRBJ2-3; abundance: -; v_gene: TRBV13; CDR3nt: TGTGCCAGCAGTCCCGTGGTAGCGGGGGGGCCGGGGGATACGCAGTATTTT; CDR3aa: CASSPVVAGGPGDTQYF
d_gene: TRBD1; j_gene: TRBJ1-1; abundance: -; v_gene: TRBV12-5; CDR3nt: TGTGCTAGTGGACGCGTGGACAGGGGGTCTGAAGCTTTCTTT; CDR3aa: CASGRVDRGSEAFF
d_gene: TRBD1; j_gene: TRBJ1-1; abundance: -; v_gene: TRBV13; CDR3nt: TGTGCCAGCAGCGAAGACAGGGCTATTATATTGAACACTGAAGCTTTCTTT; CDR3aa: CASSEDRAIILNTEAFF
d_gene: -; j_gene: TRBJ1-6; abundance: -; v_gene: TRBV5-6; CDR3nt: TGTGCCAGCAGCTTTGGGGTTAGCTCCTATAATTCACCCCTCCACTTT; CDR3aa: CASSFGVSSYNSPLHF
d_gene: -; j_gene: TRBJ1-5; abundance: -; v_gene: TRBV6-6; CDR3nt: TGTGCCAGCAGTTACGGTGGTTATAGCAATCAGCCCCAGCATTTT; CDR3aa: CASSYGGYSNQPQHF
d_gene: TRBD2; j_gene: TRBJ2-1; abundance: -; v_gene: TRBV9; CDR3nt: TGTGCCAGCAGCGCCAGGTTGGGGGGGGTTGGCAATGAGCAGTTCTTC; CDR3aa: CASSARLGGVGNEQFF
d_gene: -; j_gene: TRBJ2-5; abundance: -; v_gene: TRBV6-5; CDR3nt: TGTGCCAGCAGTTGGGACGGTGGGACCCAGTACTTC; CDR3aa: CASSWDGGTQYF
d_gene: -; j_gene: TRBJ1-6; abundance: -; v_gene: TRBV9; CDR3nt: TGTGCCAGCAGCGTAGGAGGGAATGATAATTCACCCCTCCACTTT; CDR3aa: CASSVGGNDNSPLHF
d_gene: -; j_gene: TRBJ1-2; abundance: few; v_gene: TRBV6-1; CDR3nt: TGTGCCAGCAGTGAAGGCTGGACGGCCAGCACCTTC; CDR3aa: CASSEGWTASTF
d_gene: TRBD1; j_gene: TRBJ1-2; abundance: -; v_gene: TRBV5-5; CDR3nt: TGTGCCAGCAGCTTGGAGGACAGGACTTACTATGGCTACACCTTC; CDR3aa: CASSLEDRTYYGYTF
d_gene: -; j_gene: TRBJ1-2; abundance: -; v_gene: TRBV21-1; CDR3nt: TGTGCCAGCAGCAATCGGGACAGCTATAGTGGCTACACCTTC; CDR3aa: CASSNRDSYSGYTF
d_gene: -; j_gene: TRBJ1-1; abundance: -; v_gene: TRBV9; CDR3nt: TGTGCCAGCAGCGTGGGGAAAGGGTACAAGAACACTGAAGCTTTCTTT; CDR3aa: CASSVGKGYKNTEAFF